One T cell receptor beta chain is described in this entry. Antigen unknown. Division of CD4+ cells produced a CD45RA+ naive subset and a CD45RA-negative memory subset. Trimming stripped 1 base from V and 2 bases from J, with 21 bases between. This CDR3 is 19 amino acids long. Germline values: CDR1 MNHNS, CDR2 SASEGT. Sequencing used immunoSEQ multiplex PCR; TCRdb keeps in-frame clones, though not all of them. Seen here are under 1,100,000 clones, roughly 74% observed once, and the top ten hold 0.6% to 0.7%. The data are from a study of shared clonotypes between healthy human individuals. Study-wide findings and caveats: Shared clonotypes: approximately 4.5% naive CD4, 3% to 3.5% naive CD8, 2.3% memory CD4, approximately 0.41% memory CD8. For sorted subsets, rarefaction showed incomplete sequencing despite large depth.

The chain links TRBV6-1 to TRBJ1-5; tentatively, D is TRBD1 (6 bases). This receptor was taken from a man between 18 and 29 years old in good health. Some clones in this sample may be carry-over from other donors' samples. The sequenced sample was memory CD4+ T cells from PBMCs. The subset is: CD45RA-negative fraction. DNA for the CDR3: TGTGCCAGCAGTGAAGTAGGTCGGATTTGGGGGCACGGCAATCAGCCCCAGCATTTT. It is translated as CASSEVGRIWGHGNQPQHF.